This is a list of T cell receptor beta chains from one sample in a study of T-cell memory formation after mild COVID-19. TCRdb independently ran MiXCR on the 5' RACE reads; one entry per CDR3 protein. The sample has about 250,000 distinct CDR3 sequences, about 17% seen once; the top ten hold around 3.8%. The specimen was PBMCs or a T cell subset sorted from them (not recorded which). These receptors all stem from a man aged 18 to 30 who had mild COVID-19 (a few samples of this study predate the infection). Cell type and time point are not known. Each CDR3 is given with its conserved first and last residue. D genes are given only for firm matches. Only part of the rows carry a size: once, few, many, or a class if the clone is expanded.

D: NA
size: many
J: TRBJ1-2
V: TRBV7-8
DNA: TGTGCCAGCAGCAAAGACAACAGGGATGGCTACACCTTC
CDR3: CASSKDNRDGYTF

D: TRBD1
size: NA
J: TRBJ2-1
V: TRBV6-1
DNA: TGTGCCAGCAGTGATTGGCAGGGGGCCCACAATGAGCAGTTCTTC
CDR3: CASSDWQGAHNEQFF

D: NA
size: NA
J: TRBJ2-5
V: TRBV20-1
DNA: TGCAGTGCTAGATTCCCCGGGGAGACCCAGTACTTC
CDR3: CSARFPGETQYF

D: NA
size: few
J: TRBJ1-5
V: TRBV18
DNA: TGTGCCAGCTCCGTGGACCCTAGGGCGGGTCCCCAGCATTTT
CDR3: CASSVDPRAGPQHF

D: TRBD1
size: NA
J: TRBJ1-5
V: TRBV7-2
DNA: TGTGCCAGCAGCTTAAATGGACAGGGGGCCTTTCAGCCCCAGCATTTT
CDR3: CASSLNGQGAFQPQHF

D: TRBD2
size: NA
J: TRBJ2-5
V: TRBV20-1
DNA: TGCAGTGCTCCCGGGAGGGGGACGCGAGAGACCCAGTACTTC
CDR3: CSAPGRGTRETQYF

D: NA
size: NA
J: TRBJ2-4
V: TRBV18
DNA: TGTGCCAGCTCACCACCAGCGGGTCTAGCCAAAAACATTCAGTACTTC
CDR3: CASSPPAGLAKNIQYF

D: NA
size: few
J: TRBJ2-1
V: TRBV11-2
DNA: TGTGCCAGCAGCTCCCTCACAGGGACAAAAAAGCAGTTCTTC
CDR3: CASSSLTGTKKQFF

D: NA
size: NA
J: TRBJ1-3
V: TRBV29-1
DNA: TGCAGCGTTGGGAATTCTGGAAACACCATATATTTT
CDR3: CSVGNSGNTIYF

D: NA
size: NA
J: TRBJ1-1
V: TRBV7-3
DNA: TGTGCCAGCAGCTTAAACGGGGCAGGTACTGAAGCTTTCTTT
CDR3: CASSLNGAGTEAFF

D: TRBD2
size: few
J: TRBJ2-5
V: TRBV4-2
DNA: TGTGCCAGCAGCCAAGGGCTAGCGGGGGGGCGAACCCAGTACTTC
CDR3: CASSQGLAGGRTQYF

D: TRBD1
size: few
J: TRBJ1-3
V: TRBV6-5
DNA: TGTGCCAGCATCCGCGACAGGGCGGACGGAAACACCATATATTTT
CDR3: CASIRDRADGNTIYF

D: NA
size: few
J: TRBJ2-6
V: TRBV5-1
DNA: TGCGCCAGCAGCTTACCAACTGGGGCCAACGTCCTGACTTTC
CDR3: CASSLPTGANVLTF

D: NA
size: few
J: TRBJ2-7
V: TRBV29-1
DNA: TGCAGCGTTATACCCGATGGCGAGCAGTACTTC
CDR3: CSVIPDGEQYF

D: NA
size: NA
J: TRBJ2-7
V: TRBV15
DNA: TGTGCCACCAGCAGAGCGAAGGGTCCCTCGGGTTACGAGCAGTACTTC
CDR3: CATSRAKGPSGYEQYF

D: NA
size: NA
J: TRBJ2-1
V: TRBV5-1
DNA: TGCGCCAGCAGCTTGGGGTCAGGGGTCCACTTTTGGTTCTTC
CDR3: CASSLGSGVHFWFF

D: TRBD1
size: few
J: TRBJ2-4
V: TRBV4-2
DNA: TGTGCCAGCAACCTAGCCGGGACAGGGAAAAACATTCAGTACTTC
CDR3: CASNLAGTGKNIQYF

D: TRBD2
size: few
J: TRBJ2-5
V: TRBV6-2/TRBV6-3
DNA: TGTGCCAGCAGTTATGAGGTCTCGAAGGGAGGGCGAGAGACCCAGTACTTC
CDR3: CASSYEVSKGGRETQYF

D: TRBD2
size: NA
J: TRBJ2-5
V: TRBV9
DNA: TGTGCCAGCAGCGTAGGGGACGGGGGGGAGACCCAGTACTTC
CDR3: CASSVGDGGETQYF

D: NA
size: few
J: TRBJ2-5
V: TRBV20-1
DNA: TGCAGTGCTAGGCTCTTGGGGGGGGCATGGGAGACCCAGTACTTC
CDR3: CSARLLGGAWETQYF

D: NA
size: NA
J: TRBJ2-5
V: TRBV4-3
DNA: TGCGCCAGCAGCCAAGATAGGTCGGAGACCCAGTACTTC
CDR3: CASSQDRSETQYF

D: NA
size: few
J: TRBJ2-5
V: TRBV6-2/TRBV6-3
DNA: TGTGCCAGCAGTCGAAGAAAAGAGACCCAGTACTTC
CDR3: CASSRRKETQYF